A selection of T cell receptor beta chains follows, all from one sample in a study of CD8 T cells in ankylosing spondylitis. Via MiXCR, TCRdb re-called the 5' RACE reads, giving one row per CDR3 protein. This table has 150,000 to 200,000 distinct CDR3 sequences, around a sixth appearing once. Sequencing input: blood, either unsorted or a sorted T cell fraction (not recorded which). The receptor source for this set is a male donor between 5 and 29 years old with ankylosing spondylitis or in good health (not recorded which). Each CDR3 is given with its conserved first and last residue. Clone size, where shown, is once, few, many, or a class for clones that have expanded.

CDR3,J,V,size
CAARGVGGTDTQYF,TRBJ2-3,TRBV10-3,many
CSGGGGRETQYF,TRBJ2-5,TRBV29-1,NA
CASSQPVSNPPYNEQFF,TRBJ2-1,TRBV3-1,many
CASSLRTSGIAEQFF,TRBJ2-1,TRBV7-2,NA
CAISVGAGETQYF,TRBJ2-5,TRBV10-3,many
CASSSGTGHYEQYF,TRBJ2-7,TRBV12-3/TRBV12-4,many
CATSDFSQGGRNEQFF,TRBJ2-1,TRBV24-1,few
CASSLAGTSYEQYF,TRBJ2-7,TRBV7-2,many
CSVEVVGNYGYTF,TRBJ1-2,TRBV29-1,many
CASSKGMGVCRHRKTNTGELFF,TRBJ2-2,TRBV21-1,few
CSARVSENEQFF,TRBJ2-1,TRBV20-1,NA
CASSQETPGGFNEQFF,TRBJ2-1,TRBV4-1,many
CASSLKAGGNNEQFF,TRBJ2-1,TRBV5-1,many
CAIRSLGQGTDTQYF,TRBJ2-3,TRBV10-3,many
CASSQDPGVPNTEAFF,TRBJ1-1,TRBV4-1,NA
CSAHGQGLDTEAFF,TRBJ1-1,TRBV20-1,many
CASSLAQGFQYGYTF,TRBJ1-2,TRBV12-3/TRBV12-4,many
CATSRVGVGGNEQFF,TRBJ2-1,TRBV15,many
CASTASPYEQYF,TRBJ2-7,TRBV6-2/TRBV6-3,many
CASSDNMFGANVLTF,TRBJ2-6,TRBV7-3,NA
CSVDPGEETQYF,TRBJ2-5,TRBV29-1,many
CASSLGQGADNEQFF,TRBJ2-1,TRBV7-3,many
CSARELAGVGEQFF,TRBJ2-1,TRBV20-1,NA
CASSKKPVGSGLGTEAFF,TRBJ1-1,TRBV21-1,many
CSASRRTGELFF,TRBJ2-2,TRBV29-1,few
CASSDPGARSYGYTF,TRBJ1-2,TRBV5-1,many
CASSFSAVGLDYGYTF,TRBJ1-2,TRBV5-1,many
CSARGTGPTMEAFF,TRBJ1-1,TRBV20-1,many
CSVHPGDGEQFF,TRBJ2-1,TRBV29-1,medium-sized